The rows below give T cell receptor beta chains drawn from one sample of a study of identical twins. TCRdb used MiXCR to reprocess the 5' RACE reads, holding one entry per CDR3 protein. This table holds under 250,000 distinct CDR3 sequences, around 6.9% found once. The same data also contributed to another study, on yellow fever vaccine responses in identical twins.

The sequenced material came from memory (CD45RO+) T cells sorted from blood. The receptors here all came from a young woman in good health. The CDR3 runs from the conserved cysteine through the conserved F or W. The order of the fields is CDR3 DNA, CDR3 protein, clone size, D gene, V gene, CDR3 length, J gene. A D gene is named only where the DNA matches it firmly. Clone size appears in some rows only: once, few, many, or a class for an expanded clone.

DNA: TGTGCCAGCAGCTTAGCGATAGCGGGAAGGTATGAGCAGTTCTTC
CDR3: CASSLAIAGRYEQFF
size: NA
D: TRBD2
V: TRBV7-2
length: 15
J: TRBJ2-1

DNA: TGTGCCAGCAGGTGGAGGGAAGGGACCTACGAGCAGTACTTC
CDR3: CASRWREGTYEQYF
size: few
D: NA
V: TRBV6-1
length: 14
J: TRBJ2-7

DNA: TGTGCCAGCAGACCAGCGGGGGGCCTCACCGGGGAGCTGTTTTTT
CDR3: CASRPAGGLTGELFF
size: many
D: TRBD2
V: TRBV7-3
length: 15
J: TRBJ2-2

DNA: TGTGCCAGCAGCCCCCCGCGGATGGTCGAGTTACAAGAGACCCAGTACTTC
CDR3: CASSPPRMVELQETQYF
size: many
D: NA
V: TRBV7-8
length: 17
J: TRBJ2-5

DNA: TGTGCCAGCAGTTTATTACATTTGCCGAAACCCACCGGGGAGCTGTTTTTT
CDR3: CASSLLHLPKPTGELFF
size: NA
D: NA
V: TRBV28
length: 17
J: TRBJ2-2

DNA: TGCAGTGCTGACGGACAGAGCTCCTACAATGAGCAGTTCTTC
CDR3: CSADGQSSYNEQFF
size: many
D: NA
V: TRBV20-1
length: 14
J: TRBJ2-1

DNA: TGTGCCAGCAGTTTTGGCACAACGAGGGGCGAGACCCAGTACTTC
CDR3: CASSFGTTRGETQYF
size: NA
D: NA
V: TRBV28
length: 15
J: TRBJ2-5

DNA: TGTGCCAGCAGCCCGACCTGGGGGGAGCTGTTTTTT
CDR3: CASSPTWGELFF
size: NA
D: NA
V: TRBV28
length: 12
J: TRBJ2-2

DNA: TGTGCCAGCAGTTACAAGAGGACAGGGACCAATGAGCAGTTCTTC
CDR3: CASSYKRTGTNEQFF
size: few
D: TRBD1
V: TRBV6-5
length: 15
J: TRBJ2-1

DNA: TGTGCCAGCAGCTTAGCCTCTAGCGGGCTCTACGAGCAGTACTTC
CDR3: CASSLASSGLYEQYF
size: medium-sized
D: TRBD2
V: TRBV7-2
length: 15
J: TRBJ2-7

DNA: TGCAGTGGCAGGTACGACGAGCAGTACTTC
CDR3: CSGRYDEQYF
size: many
D: NA
V: TRBV20-1
length: 10
J: TRBJ2-7

DNA: TGCAGTGCTAGTATCCTCTACAATGAGCAGTTCTTC
CDR3: CSASILYNEQFF
size: many
D: NA
V: TRBV20-1
length: 12
J: TRBJ2-1

DNA: TGTGCCAGCACCACCCGGGACAGCTCCTACGAGCAGTACTTC
CDR3: CASTTRDSSYEQYF
size: many
D: TRBD1
V: TRBV6-1
length: 14
J: TRBJ2-7

DNA: TGTGCCAGCAGTTCCAGCGGCCTAACGGCAAACGAGCAGTACTTC
CDR3: CASSSSGLTANEQYF
size: NA
D: NA
V: TRBV6-2/TRBV6-3
length: 15
J: TRBJ2-7

DNA: TGTGCCAGCAGCCAAGAATCTGCGGGAGCTTACAATGAGCAGTTCTTC
CDR3: CASSQESAGAYNEQFF
size: NA
D: TRBD2
V: TRBV4-2
length: 16
J: TRBJ2-1

DNA: TGTGCCAGCAGCCCTCGTGGACGGTGTGAAGCTTTCTTT
CDR3: CASSPRGRCEAFF
size: many
D: NA
V: TRBV11-3
length: 13
J: TRBJ1-1

DNA: TGTGCCAGCAGTAGAGGACAGAACTACGAGCAGTACTTC
CDR3: CASSRGQNYEQYF
size: NA
D: NA
V: TRBV6-6
length: 13
J: TRBJ2-7

DNA: TGTGCCAGCAGTTTTAGTGGAGGGATGGAGACCCAGTACTTC
CDR3: CASSFSGGMETQYF
size: NA
D: NA
V: TRBV28
length: 14
J: TRBJ2-5

DNA: TGTGCCAGCAGCCAAGAAGGTACCGCAGGGGGGCAGTTCTTC
CDR3: CASSQEGTAGGQFF
size: many
D: TRBD1
V: TRBV3-1
length: 14
J: TRBJ2-1

DNA: TGTGCCAGCAGCCAAGATTTTGGGACAGGGCAAGAGACCCAGTACTTC
CDR3: CASSQDFGTGQETQYF
size: NA
D: TRBD1
V: TRBV3-1
length: 16
J: TRBJ2-5

DNA: TGTGCCATCAGTGGGGCTAGCGGGGGGGCCTATGAGCAGTTCTTC
CDR3: CAISGASGGAYEQFF
size: few
D: TRBD2
V: TRBV10-3
length: 15
J: TRBJ2-1

DNA: TGCAGTGCCCCTCGGGGGGCACCGAGATTAAATCAGCCCCAGCATTTT
CDR3: CSAPRGAPRLNQPQHF
size: few
D: NA
V: TRBV20-1
length: 16
J: TRBJ1-5

DNA: TGTGCCAGCAGCGTAGGACTAGAGAGCACAGATACGCAGTATTTT
CDR3: CASSVGLESTDTQYF
size: few
D: NA
V: TRBV9
length: 15
J: TRBJ2-3

DNA: TGCAGTGAGGTCGGGACTAGCAGCGCAGATACGCAGTATTTT
CDR3: CSEVGTSSADTQYF
size: few
D: TRBD2
V: TRBV20-1
length: 14
J: TRBJ2-3

DNA: TGTGCCAGCAGCTTGGGTGGGGGCGCCGGGGAGCTGTTTTTT
CDR3: CASSLGGGAGELFF
size: few
D: NA
V: TRBV3-1
length: 14
J: TRBJ2-2

DNA: TGCGCCAGCAGCCAAGCTGGGGGGTCTGGGTCCAACGTCCTGACTTTC
CDR3: CASSQAGGSGSNVLTF
size: NA
D: NA
V: TRBV4-3
length: 16
J: TRBJ2-6

DNA: TGTGCCAGTAGTATTGGGACAGGGCGCACCTACGAGCAGTACTTC
CDR3: CASSIGTGRTYEQYF
size: few
D: TRBD1
V: TRBV19
length: 15
J: TRBJ2-7

DNA: TGTGCCAGCAGCGTAGTGGGACTAGCGGCTCTCGGGAGTGAGCAGTTCTTC
CDR3: CASSVVGLAALGSEQFF
size: few
D: TRBD2
V: TRBV9
length: 17
J: TRBJ2-1

DNA: TGCGCCAGCAGCCTCCTCCCCGTGATAGGGGGGGCGCGTGAAAAACTGTTTTTT
CDR3: CASSLLPVIGGAREKLFF
size: many
D: NA
V: TRBV4-1
length: 18
J: TRBJ1-4

DNA: TGTGCCACCAGCATCTCCGGTACCCGAGGGGAGACCCAGTACTTC
CDR3: CATSISGTRGETQYF
size: many
D: NA
V: TRBV15
length: 15
J: TRBJ2-5

DNA: TGCAGTGCAACCGGGACAGGGGTTCGGAATGAGCAGTTCTTC
CDR3: CSATGTGVRNEQFF
size: NA
D: TRBD1
V: TRBV20-1
length: 14
J: TRBJ2-1

DNA: TGCAGTGCAAGAGGAGGGAATGAGCAGTTCTTC
CDR3: CSARGGNEQFF
size: many
D: NA
V: TRBV20-1
length: 11
J: TRBJ2-1

DNA: TGTGCCAGCGGGGCCGCGAACACCGGGGAGCTGGTTTTT
CDR3: CASGAANTGELVF
size: NA
D: NA
V: TRBV6-6
length: 13
J: TRBJ2-2

DNA: TGTGCCAGCAGTTTTAAGACAGAGTATACTGAAGCTTTCTTT
CDR3: CASSFKTEYTEAFF
size: NA
D: NA
V: TRBV12-3/TRBV12-4
length: 14
J: TRBJ1-1

DNA: TGTGCCAGCTCATCCCCGGGGGGTCTAGCGGGATCCCAAGAGACCCAGTACTTC
CDR3: CASSSPGGLAGSQETQYF
size: many
D: TRBD2
V: TRBV28
length: 18
J: TRBJ2-5

DNA: TGCAGTGCGGGGCGGCGGGAGGGGATCTCTTCGGGCAATGAGCAGTTCTTC
CDR3: CSAGRREGISSGNEQFF
size: few
D: TRBD2
V: TRBV20-1
length: 17
J: TRBJ2-1

DNA: TGTGCCACCGGGGGAACAGGGGCCGCCCGGGTGGTGCAGTATTTT
CDR3: CATGGTGAARVVQYF
size: NA
D: NA
V: TRBV7-9
length: 15
J: TRBJ2-3

DNA: TGCGCCAGCAGCCAAGGGTCGATGACTTACAATGAGCAGTTCTTC
CDR3: CASSQGSMTYNEQFF
size: few
D: NA
V: TRBV4-3
length: 15
J: TRBJ2-1

DNA: TGTGCCAGCAGCCAAGGTGTGGGGACATACAATGAGCAGTTCTTC
CDR3: CASSQGVGTYNEQFF
size: many
D: NA
V: TRBV14
length: 15
J: TRBJ2-1

DNA: TGTGCCAGCAGCTTAGCCCAGGGGGGCACCTCTGGGGCCAACGTCCTGACTTTC
CDR3: CASSLAQGGTSGANVLTF
size: NA
D: NA
V: TRBV11-1
length: 18
J: TRBJ2-6

DNA: TGTGCCAGCAGCCAGGGACTTAACACAGATACGCAGTATTTT
CDR3: CASSQGLNTDTQYF
size: few
D: NA
V: TRBV11-3
length: 14
J: TRBJ2-3

DNA: TGCAGCGCACGTAGCGGGAGCTCCGAGCAGTACTTC
CDR3: CSARSGSSEQYF
size: NA
D: TRBD2
V: TRBV29-1
length: 12
J: TRBJ2-7

DNA: TGCGCCAGCAGCCCCGGGACAGCTGAGCAGTTCTTC
CDR3: CASSPGTAEQFF
size: few
D: TRBD1
V: TRBV5-1
length: 12
J: TRBJ2-1

DNA: TGTGCCAGCGGGAGAATCCCGGGACCCGGGGTGAACACTGAAGCTTTCTTT
CDR3: CASGRIPGPGVNTEAFF
size: NA
D: NA
V: TRBV6-1
length: 17
J: TRBJ1-1